This T cell receptor (beta chain) comes out of a study of blood T cell repertoires in COVID-19. The assay was immunoSEQ multiplex PCR, and TCRdb's table has in-frame clones only and misses some. The table includes 200,000 to 250,000 clones, more than 70% detected once. CDR1 and CDR2 from the germline V gene are LNHDA and SQIVND (reference sequence). There are 15 residues in the CDR3. Trimming cost V 5 bases and J 3 bases; bases outside gene matches: 7. What was sequenced was peripheral blood. This TCR derives from a woman aged 60-75 years with acute or convalescent COVID-19. This rearrangement joins TRBV19 to TRBJ1-1; 9 bases map to TRBD1. For the CDR3, the DNA is TGTGCCAGTAGTGTTGGGACAGGGCGGGACACTGAAGCTTTCTTT. Encoded protein: CASSVGTGRDTEAFF.